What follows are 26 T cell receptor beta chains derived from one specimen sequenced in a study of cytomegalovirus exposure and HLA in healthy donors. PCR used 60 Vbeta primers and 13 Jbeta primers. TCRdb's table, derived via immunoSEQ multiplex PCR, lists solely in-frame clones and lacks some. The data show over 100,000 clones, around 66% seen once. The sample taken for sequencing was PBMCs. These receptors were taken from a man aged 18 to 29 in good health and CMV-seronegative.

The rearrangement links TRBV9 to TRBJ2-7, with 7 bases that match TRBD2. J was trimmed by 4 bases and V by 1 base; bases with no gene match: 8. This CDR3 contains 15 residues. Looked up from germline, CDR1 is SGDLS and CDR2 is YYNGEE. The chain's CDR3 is CASSVNGGKGYEQYF. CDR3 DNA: TGTGCCAGCAGCGTAAACGGGGGGAAGGGATACGAGCAGTACTTC.

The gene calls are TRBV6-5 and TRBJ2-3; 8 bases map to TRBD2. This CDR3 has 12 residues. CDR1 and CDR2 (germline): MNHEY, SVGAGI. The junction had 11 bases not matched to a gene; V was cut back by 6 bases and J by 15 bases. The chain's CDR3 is CASRHVASGQYF. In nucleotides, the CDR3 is TGTGCCAGCAGGCACGTGGCTAGCGGGCAATATTTT.

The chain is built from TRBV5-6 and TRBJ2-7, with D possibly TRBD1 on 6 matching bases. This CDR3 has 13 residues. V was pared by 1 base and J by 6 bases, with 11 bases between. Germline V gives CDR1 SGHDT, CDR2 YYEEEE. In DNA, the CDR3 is TGTGCCAGCAGCTTGACAGGGTCAGGCGAGCAGTACTTC. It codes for CASSLTGSGEQYF.

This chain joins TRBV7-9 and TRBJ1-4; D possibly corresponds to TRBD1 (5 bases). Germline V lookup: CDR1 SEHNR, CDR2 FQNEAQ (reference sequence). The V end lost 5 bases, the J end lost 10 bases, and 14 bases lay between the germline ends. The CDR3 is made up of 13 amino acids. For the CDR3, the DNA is TGTGCCAGCAGCATGGATCTCCAGGGAAAACTGTTTTTT. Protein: CASSMDLQGKLFF.

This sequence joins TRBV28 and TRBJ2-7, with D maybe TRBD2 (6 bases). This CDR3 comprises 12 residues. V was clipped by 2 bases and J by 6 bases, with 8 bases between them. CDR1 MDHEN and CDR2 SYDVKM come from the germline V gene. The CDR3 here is CASSLGGLEQYF. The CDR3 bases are TGTGCCAGCAGTTTAGGAGGGCTCGAGCAGTACTTC.

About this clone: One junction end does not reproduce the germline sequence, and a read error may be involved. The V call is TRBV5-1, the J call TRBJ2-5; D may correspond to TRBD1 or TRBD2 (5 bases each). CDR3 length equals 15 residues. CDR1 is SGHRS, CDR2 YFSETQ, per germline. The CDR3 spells CPSSLGVQVQETQYF. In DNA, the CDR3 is TGCCCCAGCAGCTTGGGGGTTCAGGTCCAAGAGACCCAGTACTTC.

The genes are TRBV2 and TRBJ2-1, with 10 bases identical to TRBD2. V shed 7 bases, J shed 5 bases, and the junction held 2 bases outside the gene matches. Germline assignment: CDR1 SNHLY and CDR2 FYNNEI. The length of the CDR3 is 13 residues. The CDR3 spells CASTGLADNEQFF. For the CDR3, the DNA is TGTGCCAGCACTGGACTAGCGGACAATGAGCAGTTCTTC.

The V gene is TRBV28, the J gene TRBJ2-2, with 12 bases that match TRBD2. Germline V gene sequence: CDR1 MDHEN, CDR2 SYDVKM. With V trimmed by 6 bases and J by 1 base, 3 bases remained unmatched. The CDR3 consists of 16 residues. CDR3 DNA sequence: TGTGCCAGCAGCAGGACTAGCGGGATGAACACCGGGGAGCTGTTTTTT. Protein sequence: CASSRTSGMNTGELFF.

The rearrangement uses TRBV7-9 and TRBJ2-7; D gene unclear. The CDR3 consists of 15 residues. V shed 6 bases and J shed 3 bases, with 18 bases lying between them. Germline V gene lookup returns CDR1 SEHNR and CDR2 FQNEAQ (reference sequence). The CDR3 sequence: CASSSPAGRNYEQYF. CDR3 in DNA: TGTGCCAGCAGTTCTCCAGCAGGCCGTAACTACGAGCAGTACTTC.

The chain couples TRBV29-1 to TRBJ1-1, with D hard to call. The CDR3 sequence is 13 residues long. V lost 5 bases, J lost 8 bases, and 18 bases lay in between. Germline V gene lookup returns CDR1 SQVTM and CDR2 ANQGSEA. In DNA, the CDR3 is TGCAGCGTTCTAGGAGGAGGGATCGGGGAAGCTTTCTTT. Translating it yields CSVLGGGIGEAFF.

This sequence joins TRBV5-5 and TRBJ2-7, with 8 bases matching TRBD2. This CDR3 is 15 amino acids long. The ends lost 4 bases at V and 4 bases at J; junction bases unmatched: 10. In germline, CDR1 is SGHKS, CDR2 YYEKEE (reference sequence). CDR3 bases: TGTGCCAGCAGCCCACTCCCGGGAGGGTCTTACGAGCAGTACTTC. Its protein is CASSPLPGGSYEQYF. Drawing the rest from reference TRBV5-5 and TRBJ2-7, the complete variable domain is DAGVTQSPTHLIKTRGQQVTLRCSPISGHKSVSWYQQVLGQGPQFIFQYYEKEERGRGNFPDRFSARQFPNYSSELNVNALLLGDSALYLCASSPLPGGSYEQYFGPGTRLTVT.

The CDR3, as DNA: TGTGCCAGCAGGCCCGGGACAGGGGCTCATGAGTATGGCTACACCTTC. Translating gives CASRPGTGAHEYGYTF. This chain uses TRBV28 with TRBJ1-2, with TRBD1 matching 10 bases. This CDR3 spans 16 amino acids. Per germline, CDR1 MDHEN and CDR2 SYDVKM. The V gene end was trimmed by 6 bases and the J gene end by 5 bases; junction bases not matched to a gene: 12.

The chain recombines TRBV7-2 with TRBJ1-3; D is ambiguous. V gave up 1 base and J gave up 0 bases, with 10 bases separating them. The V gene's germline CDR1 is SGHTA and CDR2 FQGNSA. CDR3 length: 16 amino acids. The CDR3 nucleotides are TGTGCCAGCAGCTTAGAGCATGTCCTCTCTGGAAACACCATATATTTT. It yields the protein CASSLEHVLSGNTIYF.

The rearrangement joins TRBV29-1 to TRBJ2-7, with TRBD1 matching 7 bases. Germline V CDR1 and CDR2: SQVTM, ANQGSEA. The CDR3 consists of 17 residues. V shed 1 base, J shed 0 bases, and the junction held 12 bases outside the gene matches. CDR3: CSVEGFQGERSSYEQYF. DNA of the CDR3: TGCAGCGTTGAAGGGTTTCAGGGGGAACGGAGCTCCTACGAGCAGTACTTC.

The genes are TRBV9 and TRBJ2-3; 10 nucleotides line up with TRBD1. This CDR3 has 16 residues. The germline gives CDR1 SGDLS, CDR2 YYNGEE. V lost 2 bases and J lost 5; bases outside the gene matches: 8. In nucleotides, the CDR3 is TGTGCCAGCAGCGTTTATGGGACAGGGGTGGGAGATACGCAGTATTTT. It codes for CASSVYGTGVGDTQYF. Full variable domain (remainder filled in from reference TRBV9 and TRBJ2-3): DSGVTQTPKHLITATGQRVTLRCSPRSGDLSVYWYQQSLDQGLQFLIQYYNGEERAKGNILERFSAQQFPDLHSELNLSSLELGDSALYFCASSVYGTGVGDTQYFGPGTRLTVL.

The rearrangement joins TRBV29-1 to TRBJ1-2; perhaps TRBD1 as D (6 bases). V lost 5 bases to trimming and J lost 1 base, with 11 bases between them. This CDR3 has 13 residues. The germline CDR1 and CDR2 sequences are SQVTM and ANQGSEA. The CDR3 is CSVRQGNNYGYTF. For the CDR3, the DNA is TGCAGCGTTCGGCAGGGGAATAACTATGGCTACACCTTC.

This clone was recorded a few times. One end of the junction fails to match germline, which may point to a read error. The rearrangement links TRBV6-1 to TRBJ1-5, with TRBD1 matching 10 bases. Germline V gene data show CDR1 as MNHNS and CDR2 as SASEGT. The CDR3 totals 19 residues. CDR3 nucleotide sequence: TGTGCCAGCAGGGAAGGGACAGGGGCCCGAATCGGGACCTTGCAGCCCCAGCATTTT. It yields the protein CASREGTGARIGTLQPQHF.

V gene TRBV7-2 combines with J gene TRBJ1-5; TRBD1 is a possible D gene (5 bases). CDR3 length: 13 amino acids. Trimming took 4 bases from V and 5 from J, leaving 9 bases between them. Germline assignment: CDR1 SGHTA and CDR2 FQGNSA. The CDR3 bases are TGTGCCAGCAGCTCCAACAGGTATCAGCCCCAGCATTTT. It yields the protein CASSSNRYQPQHF.

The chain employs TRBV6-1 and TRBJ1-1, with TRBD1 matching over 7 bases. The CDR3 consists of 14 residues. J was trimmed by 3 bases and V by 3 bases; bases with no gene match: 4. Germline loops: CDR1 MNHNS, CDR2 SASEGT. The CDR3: CASSDRGFYTEAFF. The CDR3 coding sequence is TGTGCCAGCAGTGACAGGGGGTTCTACACTGAAGCTTTCTTT.

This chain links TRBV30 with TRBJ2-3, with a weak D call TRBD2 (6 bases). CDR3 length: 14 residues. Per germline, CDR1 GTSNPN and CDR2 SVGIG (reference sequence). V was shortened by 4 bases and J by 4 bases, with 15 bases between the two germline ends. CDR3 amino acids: CAWNERRVADTQYF. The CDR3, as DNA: TGTGCCTGGAATGAGAGGAGGGTCGCAGATACGCAGTATTTT.

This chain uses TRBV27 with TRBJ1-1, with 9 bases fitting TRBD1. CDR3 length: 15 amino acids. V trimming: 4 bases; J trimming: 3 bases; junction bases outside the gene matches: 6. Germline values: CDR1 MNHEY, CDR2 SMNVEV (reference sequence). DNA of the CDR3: TGTGCCAGCAGTTACAGGGGGCTTGGGGACACTGAAGCTTTCTTT. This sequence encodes CASSYRGLGDTEAFF.

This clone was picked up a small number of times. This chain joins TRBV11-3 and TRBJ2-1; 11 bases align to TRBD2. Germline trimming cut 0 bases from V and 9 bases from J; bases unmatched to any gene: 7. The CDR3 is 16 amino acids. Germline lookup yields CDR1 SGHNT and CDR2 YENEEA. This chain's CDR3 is CASSLDGGLAGTEQFF. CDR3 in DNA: TGTGCCAGCAGCTTAGACGGAGGACTAGCGGGCACTGAGCAGTTCTTC.

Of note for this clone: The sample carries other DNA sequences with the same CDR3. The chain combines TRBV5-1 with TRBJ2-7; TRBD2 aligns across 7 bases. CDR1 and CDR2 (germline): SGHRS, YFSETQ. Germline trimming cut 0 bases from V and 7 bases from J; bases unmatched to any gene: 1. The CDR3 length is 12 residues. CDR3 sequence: CASSLGDYEQYF. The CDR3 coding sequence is TGCGCCAGCAGCTTGGGGGACTATGAGCAGTACTTC.

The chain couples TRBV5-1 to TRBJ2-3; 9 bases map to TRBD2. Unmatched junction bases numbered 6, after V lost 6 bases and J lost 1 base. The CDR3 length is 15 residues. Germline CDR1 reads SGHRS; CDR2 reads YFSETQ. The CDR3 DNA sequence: TGCGCCAGCAACGAAGCGGGAGGACGCACAGATACGCAGTATTTT. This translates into CASNEAGGRTDTQYF. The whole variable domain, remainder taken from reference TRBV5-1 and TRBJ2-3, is KAGVTQTPRYLIKTRGQQVTLSCSPISGHRSVSWYQQTPGQGLQFLFEYFSETQRNKGNFPGRFSGRQFSNSRSEMNVSTLELGDSALYLCASNEAGGRTDTQYFGPGTRLTVL.

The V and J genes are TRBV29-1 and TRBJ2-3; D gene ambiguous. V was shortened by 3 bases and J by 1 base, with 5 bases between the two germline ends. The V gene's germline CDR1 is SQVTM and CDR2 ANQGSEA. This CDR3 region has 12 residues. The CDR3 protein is CSVEGGTDTQYF. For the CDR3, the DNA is TGCAGCGTTGAGGGCGGCACAGATACGCAGTATTTT.

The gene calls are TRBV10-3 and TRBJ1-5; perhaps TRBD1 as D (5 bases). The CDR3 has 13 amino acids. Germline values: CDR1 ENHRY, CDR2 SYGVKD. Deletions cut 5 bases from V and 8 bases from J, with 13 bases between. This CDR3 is CAISPGGMEPQHF. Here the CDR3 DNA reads TGTGCCATCAGTCCCGGGGGGATGGAGCCCCAGCATTTT.